Below, 3 T cell receptor beta chains from the same sample are listed, as sequenced in a study of T-cell reconstitution after alpha-beta-depleted transplantation in children. Preparation of the TCRbeta library involved a method that used unique molecular identifiers. One entry per CDR3 protein results from TCRdb running MiXCR on the PCR reads. Of just under 550,000 distinct CDR3 sequences listed, approximately 20% are singletons. The material was PBMCs from the stem cell graft donor, obtained from the stem cell graft. All receptors come from a human donor who donated a stem cell graft to a child with acute lymphoblastic leukemia.

This clonotype was counted only a few times. The chain couples TRBV15 to TRBJ1-2; D is undetermined. This CDR3 spans 15 amino acids. Germline lookup yields CDR1 LNHNV and CDR2 YYDKDF (reference sequence). V shed 0 bases and J shed 4 bases, with 12 bases lying between them. DNA of the CDR3: TGTGCCACCAGCAGAGAAGGAACATCATCCTATGGCTACACCTTC. It is translated as CATSREGTSSYGYTF.

This clonotype was seen only a few times. V gene TRBV15 combines with J gene TRBJ2-6, with 9 bases identical to TRBD1. V lost 0 bases to trimming and J lost 1 base; unmatched junction nucleotides: 1. There are 17 residues in the CDR3. Germline V gene sequence: CDR1 LNHNV, CDR2 YYDKDF (reference sequence). The CDR3 here is CATSRDGQGSGANVLTF. CDR3 coding DNA: TGTGCCACCAGCAGAGACGGACAGGGGTCTGGGGCCAACGTCCTGACTTTC.

There are a few counts of this clonotype. The V and J genes are TRBV7-9 and TRBJ2-7, with D tentatively TRBD2 (5 bases). Trimming removed 4 bases at V and 0 bases at J, with 16 bases between. The CDR3 is 16 residues long. Germline V gene data show CDR1 as SEHNR and CDR2 as FQNEAQ (reference sequence). For the CDR3, the DNA is TGTGCCAGCAGCTCACAACCGGGAACGAGCTCCTACGAGCAGTACTTC. Translated: CASSSQPGTSSYEQYF.